These 7 T cell receptor beta chains were all obtained from the same sample, sequenced in a study of blood T cell repertoires in COVID-19. TCRdb keeps only in-frame clones here, not all; method: immunoSEQ multiplex PCR. The sample consists of hundreds of thousands of clones, around nine tenths of them appearing once. The source material was PBMCs or T cells enriched from blood (not recorded which). All receptors derive from a woman aged 45-59 years who had recovered from COVID-19.

The chain links TRBV3-1 (or the pseudogene TRBV3-2) to TRBJ1-4; D perhaps matches TRBD1 (6 bases). V shed 4 bases and J shed 7 bases, with 13 bases lying between them. The CDR3 runs 14 residues. Germline V CDR1 and CDR2: LGHDT, YNNKEL (reference sequence). The CDR3 sequence: CASSLQGGPEKLFF. For the CDR3, the DNA is TGTGCCAGCAGCCTACAGGGCGGGCCTGAAAAACTGTTTTTT.

CDR3 protein: CASTLAWTGAEAFF. CDR3 bases: TGTGCCAGCACCCTGGCATGGACAGGAGCTGAAGCTTTCTTT. The chain employs TRBV2 and TRBJ1-1, with 7 bases that match TRBD1. This CDR3 is built from 14 residues. V lost 7 bases and J lost 6; bases outside the gene matches: 11. Germline V lookup: CDR1 SNHLY, CDR2 FYNNEI.

The rearrangement uses TRBV19 and TRBJ2-1; 9 bases map to TRBD2. The junction had 7 bases not matched to a gene; V was cut back by 3 bases and J by 4 bases. This CDR3 comprises 16 residues. Germline loops: CDR1 LNHDA, CDR2 SQIVND (reference sequence). This chain's CDR3 is CASSITAGGLYNEQFF. Here the CDR3 DNA reads TGTGCCAGTAGTATCACGGCGGGGGGGCTATACAATGAGCAGTTCTTC.

This clone appeared a few times. The chain links TRBV5-5 to TRBJ1-5; a weak D match, TRBD1 (6 bases). CDR3 length equals 16 residues. Germline V gives CDR1 SGHKS, CDR2 YYEKEE (reference sequence). Trimming shortened V by 1 base and J by 4 bases, and 15 bases separated the two germline ends. Here the CDR3 reads CASSLIPATGNQPQHF. CDR3 coding DNA: TGTGCCAGCAGCTTGATCCCCGCGACAGGTAATCAGCCCCAGCATTTT.

The chain employs TRBV7-9 and TRBJ1-1, with D perhaps TRBD1 (6 bases). V lost 5 bases and J 1 base, leaving 14 bases between the germline ends. The CDR3 length is 15 residues. The V gene's germline CDR1 is SEHNR and CDR2 FQNEAQ (reference sequence). Here the CDR3 DNA reads TGTGCCAGCAGCGCCCGAGGGACACAGAACACTGAAGCTTTCTTT. The encoded protein is CASSARGTQNTEAFF.

The sample holds a few counts of this clone. This CDR3 is CASSVVSTPAGELFF. The CDR3, as DNA: TGTGCCAGCAGCGTAGTATCTACCCCGGCCGGGGAGCTGTTTTTT. The chain links TRBV9 to TRBJ2-2; no reliable D call. Germline assignment: CDR1 SGDLS and CDR2 YYNGEE. The CDR3 is 15 amino acids. Trimming took 0 bases from V and 6 from J, leaving 12 bases between them. Based on the CDR3 plus reference TRBV9 and TRBJ2-2, the full variable domain is DSGVTQTPKHLITATGQRVTLRCSPRSGDLSVYWYQQSLDQGLQFLIQYYNGEERAKGNILERFSAQQFPDLHSELNLSSLELGDSALYFCASSVVSTPAGELFFGEGSRLTVL.

The rearrangement joins TRBV5-1 to TRBJ1-2; D might be TRBD1 (5 bases). The CDR3 extends over 22 amino acids. In germline, CDR1 is SGHRS, CDR2 YFSETQ. The germline V and J ends were trimmed by 4 bases and 2 bases, with 36 bases remaining between them. CDR3 loop: CASSPAGFLGTEYKKKNYGYTF. The CDR3 nucleotides read TGCGCCAGCAGCCCGGCAGGGTTTCTTGGGACTGAATACAAGAAAAAGAACTATGGCTACACCTTC.